These 17 T cell receptor beta chains share one sample of origin, sequenced in a study of T cell repertoires in cytomegalovirus infection. TCRdb processed the reads anew with MiXCR; each CDR3 protein has one entry. In the table there are fewer than 700,000 distinct CDR3 sequences, 20% to 30% of which are singletons. Material for sequencing was CD8+ T cells from PBMCs. The receptor source for this set is a human donor in good health (CMV status not recorded). Some clones in this sample may be carry-over from other donors' samples.

There are many counts of this clonotype. The gene calls are TRBV7-8 and TRBJ2-2; no definite D call. The CDR3 runs 15 residues. The germline V gene encodes CDR1 SGHVS and CDR2 FQNEAQ. The germline V and J ends were trimmed by 1 base and 4 bases, with 10 bases remaining between them. The CDR3 spells CASSLGRVPTGELFF. The DNA for the CDR3 is TGTGCCAGCAGCTTAGGTCGGGTACCCACCGGGGAGCTGTTTTTT.

Note on this clonotype: A much bigger clone sits one base away, suggesting this may be a read error. The final CDR3 position lacks the conserved phenylalanine or tryptophan, pointing to a likely read error. The rearrangement links TRBV10-3 to TRBJ1-2, with D unclear. The CDR3 is 15 amino acids. Trimming took 0 bases from V and 8 from J, leaving 16 bases between them. Germline CDR1 and CDR2: ENHRY and SYGVKD. The CDR3, as DNA: TGTGCCATCAGTGAGTCGACCCCCAAGCATTACGGCTACACCTCC. This codes for CAISESTPKHYGYTS.

This clonotype was counted ten times or more. The CDR3 spells CASSLLAGAAGEQFF. In DNA, the CDR3 is TGTGCCAGCAGCTTACTAGCGGGGGCCGCGGGGGAGCAGTTCTTC. V gene TRBV7-6 combines with J gene TRBJ2-1; 10 bases match TRBD2. The V gene end was trimmed by 2 bases and the J gene end by 10 bases; junction bases not matched to a gene: 8. Per germline, CDR1 SGHVS and CDR2 FNYEAQ. The CDR3 contains 15 residues.

V and J are TRBV7-4 and TRBJ2-6, with 8 bases that match TRBD2. The length of the CDR3 is 17 residues. CDR1 is SGHVT, CDR2 SQSDAQ, per germline. J lost 1 base, V lost 8 bases, and 10 bases had no gene match. CDR3 DNA: TGTGCCAGCGTCGGGGGCGGGGGGTCGTCTGGGGCCAACGTCCTGACTTTC. It codes for CASVGGGGSSGANVLTF.

Only a few counts were recorded for this clonotype. This chain connects TRBV7-9 to TRBJ2-3, with D maybe TRBD1 (6 bases). The ends were cut back, 5 bases at V and 6 bases at J, with 18 bases in the middle. The germline V gene encodes CDR1 SEHNR and CDR2 FQNEAQ (reference sequence). The CDR3 totals 15 residues. DNA for the CDR3: TGTGCCAGCAGCCACCCAGGGACATTAGCGGATACGCAGTATTTT. Protein sequence: CASSHPGTLADTQYF.

The rearrangement links TRBV19 to TRBJ1-1; TRBD1 agrees at 10 bases. V lost 5 bases, J lost 2 bases, and 14 bases stayed unmatched. The CDR3 is 18 residues long. CDR1 and CDR2 (germline): LNHDA, SQIVND (reference sequence). As DNA, the CDR3 is TGTGCCAGTAGTGCCCCATTCCGGGACAGGGGCTATAACACTGAAGCTTTCTTT. Translated: CASSAPFRDRGYNTEAFF.

The chain links TRBV20-1 to TRBJ2-1; D not resolved. Looked up from germline, CDR1 is DFQATT and CDR2 is SNEGSKA (reference sequence). Trimming left V 1 base short and J 8 bases short, with 21 bases between. The CDR3 extends over 16 amino acids. CDR3 coding DNA: TGCAGTGCTAGAGCCGATCCCCCAGAACTGGGCGATGAGCAGTTCTTC. Its protein product is CSARADPPELGDEQFF.

The chain employs TRBV5-1 and TRBJ2-6, with 7 nucleotides matching TRBD1. The CDR3 runs 16 residues. CDR1 and CDR2 (germline): SGHRS, YFSETQ. With 4 bases clipped from V and 3 bases from J, the junction kept 7 bases outside the gene matches. CDR3: CASSTFTGDGANVLTF. The CDR3 DNA follows: TGCGCCAGCAGCACCTTTACAGGGGATGGGGCCAACGTCCTGACTTTC.

About this clonotype: A much larger clone differs from this one at a single base, so this may be a read error. V is TRBV28 and J is TRBJ2-3; D call uncertain. The CDR3 contains 13 residues. The germline V gene has CDR1 MDHEN and CDR2 SYDVKM. Trimming shortened V by 5 bases and J by 1 base, and 7 bases separated the two germline ends. CDR3 in amino acids: CASSAQGTDTQYF. DNA of the CDR3: TGTGCCAGCAGTGCGCAGGGCACAGATACGCAGTATTTT.

This clonotype was detected a few times. The rearrangement joins TRBV6-6 to TRBJ1-4; TRBD1 might be the D (6 bases). The germline CDR1 and CDR2 sequences are MNHNY and SVGAGI (reference sequence). CDR3 size: 14 residues. V lost 7 bases, J lost 5 bases, and 14 bases lay in between. CDR3 nucleotide sequence: TGTGCCAGCACCGCAGGGGTCATGAATGAAAAACTGTTTTTT. As protein: CASTAGVMNEKLFF.

This clonotype was seen more than once but under ten times. This chain connects TRBV7-9 to TRBJ1-1; no clear D gene. The CDR3 spans 11 residues. Trimming pared 5 bases from V and 8 bases from J, leaving 9 bases between. Germline V gives CDR1 SEHNR, CDR2 FQNEAQ (reference sequence). CDR3 residues: CASSMDLEAFF. In DNA form, the CDR3 reads TGTGCCAGCAGCATGGACCTGGAAGCTTTCTTT.

The chain carries TRBV10-3 and TRBJ2-2; no definite D call. Trimming removed 6 bases at V and 8 bases at J, with 10 bases between. Germline values: CDR1 ENHRY, CDR2 SYGVKD. The CDR3 contains 12 residues. The CDR3 DNA sequence: TGTGCCATCAGCCGCGTGGATGGGGAGCTGTTTTTT. It yields the protein CAISRVDGELFF.

This clonotype was counted ten times or more. V is TRBV7-2 and J is TRBJ2-2, with TRBD2 identical over 7 bases. V shed 8 bases, J shed 4 bases, and the junction held 7 bases outside the gene matches. CDR1 and CDR2 from the germline V gene are SGHTA and FQGNSA. The CDR3 totals 14 residues. The DNA for the CDR3 is TGTGCCAGCTGGGGGGGAGCACTCACCGGGGAGCTGTTTTTT. It is translated as CASWGGALTGELFF. Full variable domain (outside the CDR3, taken from reference TRBV7-2 and TRBJ2-2): GAGVSQSPSNKVTEKGKDVELRCDPISGHTALYWYRQSLGQGLEFLIYFQGNSAPDKSGLPSDRFSAERTGGSVSTLTIQRTQQEDSAVYLCASWGGALTGELFFGEGSRLTVL.

This clonotype was observed once. The junction differs from germline at one of its ends, possibly a read error. J is TRBJ2-5 and V is TRBV15; 10 bases are a match to TRBD2. Looked up from germline, CDR1 is LNHNV and CDR2 is YYDKDF (reference sequence). The CDR3 has 16 amino acids. CDR3: CATSGETSGPQETQYF. CDR3 in DNA: TGTGCCACCAGCGGAGAGACTAGCGGGCCACAAGAGACCCAGTACTTC.

This clonotype was observed at least ten times. This sequence joins TRBV4-1 and TRBJ2-1; TRBD2 might be the D (6 bases). The length of the CDR3 is 14 residues. V lost 5 bases, J lost 4 bases, and 12 bases lay in between. The germline V gene has CDR1 MGHRA and CDR2 YSYEKL. CDR3 bases: TGCGCCAGCAGCGAGGCGGGACCGTACAATGAGCAGTTCTTC. Its translation: CASSEAGPYNEQFF.

The V and J genes are TRBV5-4 and TRBJ1-2; D is ambiguous. CDR1 is SGHNT and CDR2 is YYREEE in the germline V gene (reference sequence). Trimming removed 4 bases from V and 4 bases from J, with 11 bases in between. The CDR3 loop spans 13 amino acids. The CDR3 spells CASSNLLPYGYTF. CDR3 in DNA: TGTGCCAGCAGCAACCTACTACCCTATGGCTACACCTTC.

This clonotype was counted between two and nine times. With a much larger clone just one base away, this may be a read error. The chain employs TRBV11-1 and TRBJ2-5, with 9 nucleotides matching TRBD2. This CDR3 has 16 residues. J was trimmed by 2 bases and V by 5 bases; bases with no gene match: 9. Germline values: CDR1 SGHAT, CDR2 FQDESV (reference sequence). CDR3: CASSPWRSGGQETQYF. The CDR3 region has the DNA TGTGCCAGCAGCCCGTGGAGGAGCGGGGGGCAAGAGACCCAGTACTTC.